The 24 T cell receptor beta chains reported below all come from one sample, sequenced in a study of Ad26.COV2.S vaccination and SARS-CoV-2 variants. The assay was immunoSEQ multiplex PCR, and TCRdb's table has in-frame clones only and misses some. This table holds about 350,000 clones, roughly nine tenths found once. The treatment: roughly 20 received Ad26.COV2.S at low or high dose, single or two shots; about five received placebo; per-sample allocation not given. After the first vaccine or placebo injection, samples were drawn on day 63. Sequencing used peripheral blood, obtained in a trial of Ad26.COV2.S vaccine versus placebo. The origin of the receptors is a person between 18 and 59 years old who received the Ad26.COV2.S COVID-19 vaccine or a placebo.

The CDR3 sequence is CASSLDGTSNTEAFF. CDR3 nucleotide sequence: TGTGCCAGCAGCTTGGATGGGACTTCGAATACTGAAGCTTTCTTT. The V gene is TRBV5-4, the J gene TRBJ1-1; D is perhaps TRBD1 (5 bases). Per the germline V gene, CDR1 is SGHNT and CDR2 is YYREEE (reference sequence). V was pared by 0 bases and J by 5 bases, with 14 bases between. The CDR3 extends over 15 amino acids.

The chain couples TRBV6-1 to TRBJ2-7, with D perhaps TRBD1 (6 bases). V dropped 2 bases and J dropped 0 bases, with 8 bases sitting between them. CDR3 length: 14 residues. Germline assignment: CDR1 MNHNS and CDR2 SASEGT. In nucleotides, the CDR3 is TGTGCCAGCAGTGAAATGGACAGCTCCTACGAGCAGTACTTC. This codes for CASSEMDSSYEQYF.

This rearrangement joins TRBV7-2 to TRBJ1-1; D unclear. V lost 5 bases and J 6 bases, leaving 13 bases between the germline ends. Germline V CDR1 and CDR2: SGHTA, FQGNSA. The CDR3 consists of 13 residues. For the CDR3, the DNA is TGTGCCAGCAGCCCCCGGAATAACGCTGAAGCTTTCTTT. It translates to CASSPRNNAEAFF. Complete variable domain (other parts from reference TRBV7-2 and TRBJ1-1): GAGVSQSPSNKVTEKGKDVELRCDPISGHTALYWYRQSLGQGLEFLIYFQGNSAPDKSGLPSDRFSAERTGGSVSTLTIQRTQQEDSAVYLCASSPRNNAEAFFGQGTRLTVV.

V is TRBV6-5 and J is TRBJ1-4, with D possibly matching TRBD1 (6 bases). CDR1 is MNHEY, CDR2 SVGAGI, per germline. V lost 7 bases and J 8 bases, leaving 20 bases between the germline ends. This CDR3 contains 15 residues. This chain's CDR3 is CASKKSGAVREKLFF. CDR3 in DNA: TGTGCCAGCAAAAAATCGGGGGCGGTCAGAGAAAAACTGTTTTTT.

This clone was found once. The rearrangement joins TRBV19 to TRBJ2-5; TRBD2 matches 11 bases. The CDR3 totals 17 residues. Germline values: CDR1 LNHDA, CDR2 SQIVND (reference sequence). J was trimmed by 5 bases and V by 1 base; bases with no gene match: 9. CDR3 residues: CASSIGSLTSGIETQYF. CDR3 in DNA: TGTGCCAGTAGTATAGGGTCCCTGACTAGCGGGATTGAGACCCAGTACTTC.

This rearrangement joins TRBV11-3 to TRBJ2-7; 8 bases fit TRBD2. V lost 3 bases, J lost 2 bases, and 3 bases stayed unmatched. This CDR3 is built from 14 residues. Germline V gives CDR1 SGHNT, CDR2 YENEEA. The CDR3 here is CASSFSGGTYEQYF. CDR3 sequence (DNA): TGTGCCAGCAGCTTCTCGGGAGGGACCTACGAGCAGTACTTC.

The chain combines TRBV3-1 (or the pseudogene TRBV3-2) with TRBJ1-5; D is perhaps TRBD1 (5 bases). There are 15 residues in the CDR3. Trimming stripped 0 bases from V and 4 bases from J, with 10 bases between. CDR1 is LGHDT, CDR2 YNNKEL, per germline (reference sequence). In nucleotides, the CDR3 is TGTGCCAGCAGCCAAGATCCTAAGGGGAATCAGCCCCAGCATTTT. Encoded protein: CASSQDPKGNQPQHF.

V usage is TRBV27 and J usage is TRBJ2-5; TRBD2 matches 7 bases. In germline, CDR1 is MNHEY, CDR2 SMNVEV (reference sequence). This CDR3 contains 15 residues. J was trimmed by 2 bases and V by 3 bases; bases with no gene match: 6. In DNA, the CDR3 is TGTGCCAGCAGTTTGGCGGGAGACCCGCAAGAGACCCAGTACTTC. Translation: CASSLAGDPQETQYF.

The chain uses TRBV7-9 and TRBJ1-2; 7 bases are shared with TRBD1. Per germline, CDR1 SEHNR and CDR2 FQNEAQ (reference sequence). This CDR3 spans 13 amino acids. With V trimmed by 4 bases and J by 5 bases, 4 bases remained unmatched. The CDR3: CASSYQGGYGYTF. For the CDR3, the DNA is TGTGCCAGCAGCTATCAGGGGGGATATGGCTACACCTTC.

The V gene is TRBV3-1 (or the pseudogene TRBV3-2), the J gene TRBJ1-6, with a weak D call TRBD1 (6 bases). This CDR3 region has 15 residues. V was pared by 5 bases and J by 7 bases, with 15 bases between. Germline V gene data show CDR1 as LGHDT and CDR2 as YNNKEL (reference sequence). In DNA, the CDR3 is TGTGCCAGCAGCATACCGGGACAAAGGAATTCACCCCTCCACTTT. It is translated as CASSIPGQRNSPLHF.

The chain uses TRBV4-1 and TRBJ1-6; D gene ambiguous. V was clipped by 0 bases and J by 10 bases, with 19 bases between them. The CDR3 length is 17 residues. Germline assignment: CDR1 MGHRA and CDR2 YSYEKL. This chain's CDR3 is CASSQDLVVGSGSPLHF. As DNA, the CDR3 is TGCGCCAGCAGCCAAGATTTGGTTGTGGGTAGCGGGTCACCCCTCCACTTT.

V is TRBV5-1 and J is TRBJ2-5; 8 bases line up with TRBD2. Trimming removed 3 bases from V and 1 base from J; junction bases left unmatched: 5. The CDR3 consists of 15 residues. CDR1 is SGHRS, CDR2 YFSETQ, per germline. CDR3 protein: CASSWGSGAQETQYF. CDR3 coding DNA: TGCGCCAGCAGCTGGGGTAGCGGGGCCCAAGAGACCCAGTACTTC. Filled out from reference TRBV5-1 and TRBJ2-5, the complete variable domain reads KAGVTQTPRYLIKTRGQQVTLSCSPISGHRSVSWYQQTPGQGLQFLFEYFSETQRNKGNFPGRFSGRQFSNSRSEMNVSTLELGDSALYLCASSWGSGAQETQYFGPGTRLLVL.

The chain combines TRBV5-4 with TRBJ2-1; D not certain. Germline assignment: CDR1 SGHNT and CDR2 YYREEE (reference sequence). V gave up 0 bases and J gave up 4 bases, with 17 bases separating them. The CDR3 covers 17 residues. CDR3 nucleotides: TGTGCCAGCAGCTTGGTTAAGATTTCCGCCCAGTACAATGAGCAGTTCTTC. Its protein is CASSLVKISAQYNEQFF.

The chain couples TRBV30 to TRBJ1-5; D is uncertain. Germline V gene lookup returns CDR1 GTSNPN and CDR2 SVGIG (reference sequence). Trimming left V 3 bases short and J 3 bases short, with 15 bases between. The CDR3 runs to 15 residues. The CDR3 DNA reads TGTGCCTGGAGCCGAGGCGGACCACTCAATCAGCCCCAGCATTTT. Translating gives CAWSRGGPLNQPQHF.

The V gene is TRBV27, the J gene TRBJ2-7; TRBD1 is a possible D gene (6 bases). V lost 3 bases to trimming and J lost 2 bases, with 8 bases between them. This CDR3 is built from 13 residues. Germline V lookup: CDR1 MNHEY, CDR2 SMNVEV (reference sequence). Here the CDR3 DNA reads TGTGCCAGCAGTTTCGCAGGGGCCTACGAGCAGTACTTC. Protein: CASSFAGAYEQYF.

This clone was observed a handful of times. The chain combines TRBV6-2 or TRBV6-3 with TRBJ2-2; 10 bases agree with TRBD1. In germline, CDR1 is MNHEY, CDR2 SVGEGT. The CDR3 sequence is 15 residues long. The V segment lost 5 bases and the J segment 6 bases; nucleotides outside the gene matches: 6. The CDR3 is CASSDRGQVSGELFF. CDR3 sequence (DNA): TGTGCCAGCAGTGACAGGGGGCAGGTATCCGGGGAGCTGTTTTTT.

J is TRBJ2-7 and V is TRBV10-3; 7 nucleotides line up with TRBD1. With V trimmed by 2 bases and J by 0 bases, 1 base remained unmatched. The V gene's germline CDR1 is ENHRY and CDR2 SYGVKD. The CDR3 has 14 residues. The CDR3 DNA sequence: TGTGCCATCAGTGAGAGACAGGGCTCCTACGAGCAGTACTTC. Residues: CAISERQGSYEQYF.

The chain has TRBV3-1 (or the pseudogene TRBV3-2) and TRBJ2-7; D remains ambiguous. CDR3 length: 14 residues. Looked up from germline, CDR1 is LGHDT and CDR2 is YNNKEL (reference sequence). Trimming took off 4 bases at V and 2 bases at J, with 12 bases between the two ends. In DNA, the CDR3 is TGTGCCAGCAGCCTCTTAAGCTTGGCCTACGAGCAGTACTTC. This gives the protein CASSLLSLAYEQYF.

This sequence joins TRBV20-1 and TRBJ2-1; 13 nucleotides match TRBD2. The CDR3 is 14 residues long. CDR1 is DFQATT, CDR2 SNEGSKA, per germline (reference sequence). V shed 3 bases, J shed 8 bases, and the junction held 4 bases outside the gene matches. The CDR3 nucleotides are TGCAGTGCTAGTACTAGCGGGAGGGCCGATGAGCAGTTCTTC. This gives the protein CSASTSGRADEQFF.

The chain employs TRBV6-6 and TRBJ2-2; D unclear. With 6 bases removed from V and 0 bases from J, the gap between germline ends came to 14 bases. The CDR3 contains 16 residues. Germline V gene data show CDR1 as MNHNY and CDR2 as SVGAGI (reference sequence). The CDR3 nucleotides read TGTGCCAGCAGGACCTACAGACCACCGAACACCGGGGAGCTGTTTTTT. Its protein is CASRTYRPPNTGELFF.

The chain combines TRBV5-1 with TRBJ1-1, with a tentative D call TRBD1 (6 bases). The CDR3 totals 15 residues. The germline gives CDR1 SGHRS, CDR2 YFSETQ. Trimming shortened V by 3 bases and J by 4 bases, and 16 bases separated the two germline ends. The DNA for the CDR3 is TGCGCCAGCAGCTACCAGACAGGCAGCAGCACTGAAGCTTTCTTT. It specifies CASSYQTGSSTEAFF.

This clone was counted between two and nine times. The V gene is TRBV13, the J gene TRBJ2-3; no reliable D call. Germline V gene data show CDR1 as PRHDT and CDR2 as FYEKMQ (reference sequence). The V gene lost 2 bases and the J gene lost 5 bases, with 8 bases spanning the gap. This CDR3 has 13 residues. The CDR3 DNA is TGTGCCAGCAGCTTATCCATTCTAGATACGCAGTATTTT. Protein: CASSLSILDTQYF.

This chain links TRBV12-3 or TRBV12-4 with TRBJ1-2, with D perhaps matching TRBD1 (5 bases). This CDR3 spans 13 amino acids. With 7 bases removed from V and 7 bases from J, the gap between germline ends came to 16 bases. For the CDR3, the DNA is TGTGCCAGCACCCTGGGGCTAGCAGGTGGCTACACCTTC. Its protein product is CASTLGLAGGYTF.

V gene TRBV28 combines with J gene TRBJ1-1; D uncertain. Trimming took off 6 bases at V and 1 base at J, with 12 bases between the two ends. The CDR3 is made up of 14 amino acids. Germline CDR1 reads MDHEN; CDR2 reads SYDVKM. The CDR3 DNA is TGTGCCAGCAGCTTCAGACTACAGAACACTGAAGCTTTCTTT. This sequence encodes CASSFRLQNTEAFF.